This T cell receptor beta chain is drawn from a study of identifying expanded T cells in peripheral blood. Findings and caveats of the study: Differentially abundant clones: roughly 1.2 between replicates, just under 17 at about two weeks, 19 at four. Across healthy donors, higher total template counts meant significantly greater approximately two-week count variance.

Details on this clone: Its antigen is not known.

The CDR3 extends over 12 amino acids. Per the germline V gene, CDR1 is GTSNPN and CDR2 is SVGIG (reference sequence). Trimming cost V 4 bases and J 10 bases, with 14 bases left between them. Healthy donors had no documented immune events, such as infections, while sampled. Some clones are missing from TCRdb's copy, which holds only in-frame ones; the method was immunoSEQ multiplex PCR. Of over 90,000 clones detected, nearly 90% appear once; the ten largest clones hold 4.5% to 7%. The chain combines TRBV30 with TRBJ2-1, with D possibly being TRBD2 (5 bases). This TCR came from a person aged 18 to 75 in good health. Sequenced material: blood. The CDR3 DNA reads TGTGCCTGGAATGGCGGGTATACGGAGCAGTTCTTC. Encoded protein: CAWNGGYTEQFF.